Sequencing of this T cell receptor beta chain was carried out in a study of T cells in women clearing cervical HPV infection. Study information: Controls gave blood once infection was undetectable; cases at lesion identification.

The germline gives CDR1 DFQATT, CDR2 SNEGSKA (reference sequence). This CDR3 spans 15 amino acids. Losses at the gene ends were 4 bases for V and 7 bases for J; bases not matched to a gene: 13. The assay was immunoSEQ multiplex PCR, and TCRdb's table has in-frame clones only and misses some. The table lists tens of thousands of clones, with 5.5% to 8% in the top ten. As regards this clone: The CDR3 end lies 3 residues beyond the end of the read and is filled in from the germline J gene.

The sequence came from a woman aged 18 to 75 with a cervical HPV16 infection that either progressed to CIN3+ or cleared (not recorded which). The specimen was blood buffy coat. V and J are TRBV20-1 and TRBJ2-3, with 8 nucleotides matching TRBD2. CDR3 region: CSAKRTGGRGNTQYF. The covered CDR3 bases are TGCAGTGCTAAGAGAACGGGAGGGAGGGGAAATACG.